This T cell receptor beta chain was recorded in a study of OX40 agonist ivuxolimab in advanced cancers. Remarks on this clone: Other DNA sequences in the same sample also yield this CDR3.

Repertoires were generated with immunoSEQ multiplex PCR, while TCRdb's copy carries only in-frame clones and drops some. The data hold more than 50,000 clones, with over 75% observed a single time. Trimming cost V 4 bases and J 2 bases; bases outside gene matches: 2. Germline V gives CDR1 SGHRS, CDR2 YFSETQ. The length of the CDR3 is 13 residues. Sequencing was performed on CD4+ or CD8+ T cells sorted from blood, taken in a trial of the OX40 agonist ivuxolimab. This receptor was obtained from an adult with an advanced solid tumor such as melanoma, head and neck, liver or kidney cancer. V and J are TRBV5-1 and TRBJ2-7, with 8 bases fitting TRBD1. The CDR3: CASSPGGAYEQYF. CDR3 DNA sequence: TGCGCCAGCAGCCCAGGGGGCGCCTACGAGCAGTACTTC.